This T cell receptor beta chain emerged from a study of T cells in Graves' hyperthyroidism and ophthalmopathy. Each diagnosis drew on symptoms, thyroxine, TRAb, thyroid ultrasound and orbital computed tomography findings. From RNA transcripts, TCR beta CDR3 regions were amplified. A first-round RT-PCR of the TCR CDR3 used the HTBI primer set. TCRdb re-derived calls from the multiplex PCR reads in MiXCR, one entry per CDR3 protein. The sample has some 500,000 distinct CDR3 sequences, around 22% seen once. V lost 4 bases and J lost 4, with 5 bases in between. The CDR3 extends over 12 amino acids. This clonotype originated in a woman younger than 45 with Graves' ophthalmopathy. The specimen sequenced was blood. The chain is built from TRBV12-3 or TRBV12-4 and TRBJ1-5; D remains ambiguous. This CDR3 reads CASSSKNQPQHF. CDR3 DNA sequence: TGTGCCAGCAGTTCCAAGAATCAGCCCCAGCATTTT.